The entry below describes one T cell receptor (beta chain). This clone's antigen is unknown. No base-level quality is on record; no much larger clone is a single base apart. This entry belongs to a study of blood T cell repertoires in COVID-19 (dated by TCRdb to about 2020). For context, the study as a whole: The collaborator samples originated in the United States, Italy and Spain and spanned the acute and convalescent phases of COVID-19. Subjects who had been exposed to COVID-19, were actively infected with it, or had recovered from it provided the deeply sampled blood TCRbeta repertoires that made up the dataset. Samples came from the ongoing ImmuneRACE study (first 160 participants) plus 1,254 subjects from 6 global collaborators. The prospective study material was composed of cDNA or gDNA derived from T cells, B-cell-depleted T cells, or PBMCs. The sample metadata nearly always contained a de-identified subject ID, COVID-19 status, age in years and sex. Where HLA class I and class II types were available, the types were taken from metadata supplied by the sample provider, not from assay-based typing. The repertoires were made available in a free public database intended to serve as a resource for research on the immune response to SARS-CoV-2.

Summary of the overall study and its limitations: Clinical and demographic metadata were provided uncurated, with the amount varying by source and participant.

TCRbeta CDR3 regions were amplified from genomic DNA by means of the immunoSEQ Assay, a bias-controlled multiplex PCR. The paper's data handling went like this. The number of nucleated cells in each sample was estimated by amplification of reference gene primers within the assay. Sequence reads were collapsed and filtered to measure the absolute abundance of every unique TCRbeta CDR3 rearrangement. For each sample, productive Simpson clonality was calculated by taking the square root of Simpson's diversity index across productive rearrangements. TCRdb provides this immuneACCESS table in a form limited to in-frame rearrangements. Some clones are lacking; in checked studies, under half of them reflect an unresolved V gene, and why the rest are absent is not known. The V and J calls and clone size are taken from that table; D and trimming were inferred from the DNA. The sample records roughly 72,000 clones, over 70% of which are singletons. The top ten clonotypes cover around a sixth of the sample.

From the germline V gene, CDR1 is KGHSH and CDR2 is LQKENI. The junction shows trimming of 6 bases on V and 3 bases on J, and the gene matches do not reach 13 bases of it. The CDR3 spans 17 residues, from the cysteine through the phenylalanine. Only the CDR3 part of the read is kept: 51 bases, read in frame from the first base. Another Seattle source contributed samples from volunteer blood donors who had recovered from COVID-19. The collaborating institutions used their own protocols to collect whole blood in K2EDTA tubes. For TCRbeta analysis, collaborators shipped samples as frozen whole blood, isolated PBMCs, or DNA extracted from either of those sample types.

Source material: peripheral blood. The rearrangement combines TRBV18 with TRBJ1-2, with 10 junctional bases fitting TRBD1. The TCR was taken from a man between 70 and 80 years old who had recovered from COVID-19. The sequence in DNA is TGTGCCAGCTCCCCGGGACAGGGGAGTTTCGGCGACTATGGCTACACCTTC. Translated, this is CASSPGQGSFGDYGYTF.